The rows below give T cell receptor beta chains drawn from one sample of a study of early T cells in non-severe SARS-CoV-2 infection. MiXCR, applied by TCRdb to the 5' RACE reads, yields one record per CDR3 protein. The sample has 50,000 or so distinct CDR3 sequences; 8% to 10% are singletons. Sequencing used whole blood. The receptor source for this set is an adult who was a healthcare worker with PCR-confirmed SARS-CoV-2 infection or an uninfected control (not recorded which). Both conserved end residues are part of each CDR3. Each record gives: D gene, clone size, V gene, J gene, CDR3 protein, CDR3 DNA. D genes are given only for firm matches. The size of a clone is reported for some rows only, either as once, few or many, or as a class for expanded clones.

.	.	TRBV5-5	TRBJ1-4	CASSLLQINEKLFF	TGTGCCAGCAGCTTGCTACAGATTAATGAAAAACTGTTTTTT
.	few	TRBV28	TRBJ2-3	CASSLFGASSRDTQYF	TGTGCTAGCAGTTTATTCGGGGCTAGTAGTCGGGATACGCAGTATTTT
.	many	TRBV7-3	TRBJ2-7	CASSLGGMSSYEQYF	TGTGCCAGCAGCTTAGGAGGGATGAGCTCCTACGAGCAGTACTTC
.	once	TRBV6-5	TRBJ1-2	CASSYKARGDYGYTF	TGTGCCAGCAGTTACAAAGCCAGGGGAGACTATGGCTACACCTTC
TRBD1	few	TRBV28	TRBJ1-2	CASSRGPQGARGYTF	TGTGCCAGCAGTCGGGGTCCGCAGGGGGCGCGAGGCTACACCTTC
.	many	TRBV14	TRBJ2-5	CASSQGLVRETQYF	TGTGCCAGCAGCCAAGGGCTAGTTCGCGAGACCCAGTACTTC
TRBD1	.	TRBV6-5	TRBJ2-7	CASSYSGGQGAYEQYF	TGTGCCAGCAGTTACTCTGGGGGACAGGGGGCCTACGAGCAGTACTTC
TRBD1	many	TRBV27	TRBJ1-2	CASSLSPLGDRGYGYTF	TGTGCCAGCAGTCTATCTCCACTGGGGGACAGGGGCTATGGCTACACCTTC
TRBD1	many	TRBV6-6	TRBJ1-5	CASTNRHRGNQPQHF	TGTGCCAGCACCAATCGTCACAGGGGAAATCAGCCCCAGCATTTT
TRBD1	.	TRBV7-3	TRBJ1-1	CASSYSRDRLTEAFF	TGTGCCAGCAGCTACTCCCGGGACAGGCTCACTGAAGCTTTCTTT
TRBD2	few	TRBV6-2/TRBV6-3	TRBJ2-1	CASSHLAGAYNEQFF	TGTGCCAGCAGTCACCTAGCGGGAGCTTACAATGAGCAGTTCTTC
TRBD2	few	TRBV5-6	TRBJ2-7	CASSEGLAGVSYEQYF	TGTGCCAGCAGCGAGGGACTAGCGGGGGTCTCCTACGAGCAGTACTTC
.	few	TRBV7-6	TRBJ1-4	CASSLAGGGEKLFF	TGTGCCAGCAGCTTAGCAGGGGGTGGAGAAAAACTGTTTTTT
.	few	TRBV7-2	TRBJ2-3	CASSSQGYSTDTQYF	TGTGCCAGCAGCTCACAGGGATACAGCACAGATACGCAGTATTTT
.	.	TRBV12-5	TRBJ2-3	CASGFGETSTDTQYF	TGTGCTAGTGGTTTCGGGGAGACTAGCACAGATACGCAGTATTTT
TRBD2	many	TRBV10-3	TRBJ2-7	CAISETGTSGYEQYF	TGTGCCATCAGTGAGACCGGGACTAGCGGCTACGAGCAGTACTTC
.	.	TRBV6-5	TRBJ2-7	CASSYSGTGGYEQYF	TGTGCCAGCAGTTACTCCGGGACCGGGGGCTACGAGCAGTACTTC
TRBD1	many	TRBV20-1	TRBJ1-5	CSARTAGGGQAQHF	TGCAGTGCTAGAACCGCAGGGGGGGGTCAAGCCCAGCATTTT
.	many	TRBV6-1	TRBJ1-3	CASSAYHSGNTIYF	TGTGCCAGCAGTGCCTACCACTCTGGAAACACCATATATTTT
TRBD2	few	TRBV3-1	TRBJ2-5	CASSQMDLAGRQYF	TGTGCCAGCAGCCAAATGGACTTAGCGGGGCGGCAGTACTTC
.	few	TRBV27	TRBJ1-1	CASSLLVDTEAFF	TGTGCCAGCAGTTTGTTGGTCGACACTGAAGCTTTCTTT
TRBD1	many	TRBV7-9	TRBJ1-1	CASSLVTGQDTEAFF	TGTGCCAGCAGCTTAGTGACAGGGCAGGACACTGAAGCTTTCTTT
.	.	TRBV30	TRBJ1-5	CAWTAAGGIGNQPQHF	TGTGCCTGGACCGCCGCCGGGGGGATTGGCAATCAGCCCCAGCATTTT
.	few	TRBV6-1	TRBJ1-1	CAARRDTEAFF	TGTGCCGCCCGGAGGGACACTGAAGCTTTCTTT
TRBD2	.	TRBV7-9	TRBJ2-4	CASSPFTSGNLGSKNIQYF	TGTGCCAGCAGCCCGTTCACTAGCGGGAACCTTGGATCCAAAAACATTCAGTACTTC
.	medium-sized	TRBV15	TRBJ1-1	CATSRDGTDTEAFF	TGTGCCACCAGCAGAGATGGGACTGACACTGAAGCTTTCTTT
TRBD1	few	TRBV27	TRBJ1-4	CASSLLGQGNEKLFF	TGTGCCAGCAGTTTATTGGGACAGGGTAACGAAAAACTGTTTTTT
.	many	TRBV5-1	TRBJ1-4	CASSYGQRNEKLFF	TGCGCCAGCAGCTACGGACAGAGAAATGAAAAACTGTTTTTT
TRBD1	few	TRBV5-1	TRBJ1-2	CASSGGQGATAGYTF	TGCGCCAGCAGCGGGGGACAGGGGGCGACCGCTGGCTACACCTTC
.	many	TRBV30	TRBJ1-1	CAWSAGTGSWGTEAFF	TGTGCCTGGAGTGCCGGGACGGGCTCTTGGGGCACTGAAGCTTTCTTT
.	few	TRBV28	TRBJ2-1	CASSSLEVRSNNEQFF	TGTGCCAGCAGTTCCCTAGAGGTCCGCTCGAACAATGAGCAGTTCTTC
TRBD2	many	TRBV7-2	TRBJ2-3	CASSVTSGTDTQYF	TGTGCCAGCAGCGTCACTAGCGGCACAGATACGCAGTATTTT